The rows below give T cell receptor beta chains drawn from one sample of a study of vaccination and CD4 T cells after COVID-19. A single record per CDR3 protein comes from TCRdb applying MiXCR to the PCR reads. Among 10,000 or so distinct CDR3 sequences listed, around 41% were seen once. Their cognate antigens are unknown. The sequenced sample was CD4+ T cells from blood, cultured in vitro, obtained after SARS-CoV-2 vaccination. These TCRs come from a human donor who had recovered from COVID-19. Both conserved end residues are part of each CDR3. A D gene is named only where the DNA matches it firmly. Clone size appears in some rows only: once, few, many, or a class for an expanded clone.

TRBV19,few,NA,TRBJ1-1,CASSMGPRNTEAFF,TGTGCCAGTAGTATGGGGCCCCGGAACACTGAAGCTTTCTTT
TRBV7-2,few,TRBD2,TRBJ2-7,CAREGRLAGLGEQYF,TGTGCCAGGGAAGGTCGACTAGCGGGTCTTGGCGAGCAGTACTTC
TRBV20-1,NA,TRBD1,TRBJ1-6,CSVSGTGISPLHF,TGCAGTGTATCCGGGACAGGGATTTCACCCCTCCACTTT
TRBV7-3,NA,TRBD2,TRBJ2-3,CASSPKPPAGGDTQYF,TGTGCCAGCAGCCCCAAACCCCCAGCGGGAGGGGATACGCAGTATTTT
TRBV2,NA,NA,TRBJ1-6,CASSWGVALHF,TGTGCCAGCAGTTGGGGGGTGGCCCTCCACTTT
TRBV7-2,NA,NA,TRBJ1-1,CASAGGENTEAFF,TGTGCCAGCGCCGGGGGGGAGAACACTGAAGCTTTCTTT
TRBV6-2/TRBV6-3,NA,NA,TRBJ2-5,CASSRRQSGLAETQYF,TGTGCCAGCAGTAGACGACAGTCGGGTCTCGCGGAGACCCAGTACTTC
TRBV21-1,NA,NA,TRBJ2-7,CASSSGLAGEGFPYEQYF,TGTGCCAGCAGCAGCGGACTAGCGGGAGAAGGATTCCCCTACGAGCAGTACTTC
TRBV5-1,NA,TRBD2,TRBJ2-1,CASSLGLAGHNEQFF,TGCGCCAGCAGCTTGGGACTAGCGGGGCACAATGAGCAGTTCTTC
TRBV2,NA,NA,TRBJ2-7,CASSEGWLPTYEQYF,TGTGCCAGCAGTGAAGGGTGGCTGCCTACCTACGAGCAGTACTTC
TRBV7-7,NA,NA,TRBJ2-3,CASSFLSGGLWADTQYF,TGTGCCAGCAGCTTTTTGTCAGGGGGACTTTGGGCAGATACGCAGTATTTT
TRBV19,few,TRBD1,TRBJ1-2,CASSQDQGQSLGYTF,TGTGCCAGTAGTCAAGACCAGGGACAGTCGCTTGGCTACACCTTC
TRBV6-5,NA,TRBD2,TRBJ2-7,CASSYRGPAGGSYEQYF,TGTGCCAGCAGTTACAGAGGGCCTGCGGGAGGGTCCTACGAGCAGTACTTC
TRBV15,NA,TRBD1,TRBJ2-5,CATSRLPPGQGNLETQYF,TGTGCCACCAGCAGATTACCACCGGGACAGGGCAATTTGGAGACCCAGTACTTC
TRBV6-2/TRBV6-3,NA,TRBD2,TRBJ2-1,CASFSREGLGNEQFF,TGTGCCAGCTTTTCTCGGGAGGGCCTAGGGAATGAGCAGTTCTTC
TRBV20-1,NA,NA,TRBJ1-1,CSARGFGGTEAFF,TGCAGTGCTAGAGGCTTCGGCGGAACTGAAGCTTTCTTT
TRBV18,NA,NA,TRBJ1-2,CASSPRGSANYGYTF,TGTGCCAGCTCACCACGGGGTTCGGCTAACTATGGCTACACCTTC
TRBV7-9,NA,TRBD1,TRBJ1-5,CASSPGSRGFDQPQHF,TGTGCCAGCAGCCCAGGTAGCAGGGGGTTTGATCAGCCCCAGCATTTT
TRBV20-1,NA,NA,TRBJ1-1,CSASRRFMNTEAFF,TGCAGTGCTAGTCGTCGGTTCATGAACACTGAAGCTTTCTTT
TRBV6-5,NA,TRBD1,TRBJ2-7,CASSYSTGTGGHEQYF,TGTGCCAGCAGTTACTCTACCGGGACAGGGGGACACGAGCAGTACTTC
TRBV7-2,few,TRBD1,TRBJ2-7,CASSLAPAGTGGEQYF,TGTGCCAGCAGCTTAGCCCCAGCCGGGACAGGGGGCGAGCAGTACTTC
TRBV27,NA,NA,TRBJ1-5,CASSHTSGLNQPQHF,TGTGCCAGCAGCCATACTTCAGGGTTGAATCAGCCCCAGCATTTT
TRBV2,NA,NA,TRBJ2-7,CASNRVVTYEQYF,TGTGCCAGCAACAGGGTCGTCACCTACGAGCAGTACTTC
TRBV20-1,NA,NA,TRBJ2-7,CSARGGSREPLYEQYF,TGCAGTGCTAGAGGGGGCTCGCGAGAACCCCTCTACGAGCAGTACTTC
TRBV20-1,NA,NA,TRBJ1-2,CSASPTPRGYGYTF,TGCAGTGCTAGCCCCACCCCCAGGGGCTATGGCTACACCTTC
TRBV19,few,TRBD1,TRBJ2-7,CASSSLGQGGEQYF,TGTGCCAGTAGTTCCTTGGGACAGGGAGGCGAGCAGTACTTC
TRBV12-3/TRBV12-4,NA,TRBD1,TRBJ1-5,CASRHRGTQPQHF,TGTGCCAGCAGGCACAGGGGTACCCAGCCCCAGCATTTT
TRBV7-2,few,TRBD1,TRBJ2-5,CASSRARGPVETQYF,TGTGCCAGCAGCCGTGCCAGGGGGCCGGTGGAGACCCAGTACTTC
TRBV27,NA,NA,TRBJ1-6,CASSLQGYNSPLHF,TGTGCCAGCAGTTTGCAGGGCTATAATTCACCCCTCCACTTT
TRBV4-3,NA,TRBD2,TRBJ2-2,CASSRYSGTTPGELCF,TGCGCCAGCAGCCGATATAGCGGGACCACCCCCGGGGAGCTGTGTTTT
TRBV7-9,NA,NA,TRBJ2-7,CASSFGQPSYEQYF,TGTGCCAGCAGCTTCGGACAGCCTTCCTACGAGCAGTACTTC
TRBV28,NA,NA,TRBJ2-2,CASSLPQLFAGELFF,TGTGCCAGCAGTTTACCCCAACTTTTTGCCGGGGAGCTGTTTTTT
TRBV6-1,few,TRBD1,TRBJ2-6,CASSERQGASGANVLTF,TGTGCCAGCAGTGAAAGACAGGGGGCCTCTGGGGCCAACGTCCTGACTTTC
TRBV28,few,TRBD1,TRBJ2-5,CASSPRGTGQETQYF,TGTGCCAGCAGTCCCCGAGGGACAGGGCAGGAGACCCAGTACTTC
TRBV6-1,NA,NA,TRBJ2-4,CASRPPGGSGNIQYF,TGTGCCAGCAGACCCCCAGGAGGTTCCGGAAACATTCAGTACTTC
TRBV6-1,NA,TRBD1,TRBJ1-5,CASSMDRRSNQPQHF,TGTGCCAGCAGTATGGACAGGCGGAGCAATCAGCCCCAGCATTTT
TRBV6-5,few,NA,TRBJ1-2,CASSYSDRLGLNYGYTF,TGTGCCAGCAGTTACTCGGATCGTCTGGGACTGAACTATGGCTACACCTTC
TRBV20-1,NA,NA,TRBJ2-1,CSMRANEQFF,TGCAGTATGAGGGCCAATGAGCAGTTCTTC
TRBV19,once,TRBD2,TRBJ2-7,CASSRTSGIGEQYF,TGTGCCAGTAGTCGGACTAGCGGGATTGGGGAGCAGTACTTC
TRBV7-2,once,NA,TRBJ1-5,CASSPQATVNQPQHF,TGTGCCAGCAGCCCCCAGGCGACAGTTAATCAGCCCCAGCATTTT
TRBV10-2,NA,NA,TRBJ1-1,CASQGREAFF,TGCGCCAGCCAGGGGCGGGAAGCTTTCTTT
TRBV6-1,NA,TRBD1,TRBJ1-5,CASSRTGGSQYQPQHF,TGTGCCAGCAGTCGGACAGGGGGCAGTCAGTATCAGCCCCAGCATTTT
TRBV28,once,NA,TRBJ2-5,CASSTYSETQYF,TGTGCCAGCAGTACATACTCAGAGACCCAGTACTTC
TRBV27,few,NA,TRBJ1-6,CASRPQELVISPLHF,TGTGCCAGCAGGCCACAGGAGTTGGTGATTTCACCCCTCCACTTT
TRBV28,NA,NA,TRBJ2-5,CASATPGAPGETQYF,TGTGCCAGCGCCACGCCTGGGGCGCCCGGGGAGACCCAGTACTTC